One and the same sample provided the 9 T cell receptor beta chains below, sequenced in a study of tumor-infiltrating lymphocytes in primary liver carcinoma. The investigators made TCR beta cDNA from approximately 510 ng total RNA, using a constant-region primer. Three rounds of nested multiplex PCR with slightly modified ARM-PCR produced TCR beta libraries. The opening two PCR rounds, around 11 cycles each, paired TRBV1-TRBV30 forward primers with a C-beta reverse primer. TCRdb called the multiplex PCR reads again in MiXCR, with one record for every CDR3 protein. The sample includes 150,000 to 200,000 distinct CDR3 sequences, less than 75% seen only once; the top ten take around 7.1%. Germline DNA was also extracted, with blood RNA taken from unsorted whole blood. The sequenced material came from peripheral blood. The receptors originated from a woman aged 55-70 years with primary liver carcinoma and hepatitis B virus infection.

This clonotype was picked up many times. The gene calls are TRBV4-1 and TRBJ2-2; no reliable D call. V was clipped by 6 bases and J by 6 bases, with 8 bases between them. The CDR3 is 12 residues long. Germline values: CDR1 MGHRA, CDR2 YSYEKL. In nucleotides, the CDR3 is TGCGCCAGCAGTCATGTTTCCGGGGAGCTGTTTTTT. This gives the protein CASSHVSGELFF.

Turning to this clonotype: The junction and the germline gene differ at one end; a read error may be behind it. CDR3 DNA: TGTACCAGCAGCTTGGGAGCGACAGGGGGCCAAGAGACCCTGTACTTC. Translation: CTSSLGATGGQETLYF. V and J are TRBV5-4 and TRBJ2-5; 10 bases line up with TRBD1. The germline V gene encodes CDR1 SGHNT and CDR2 YYREEE (reference sequence). The CDR3 runs 16 residues.

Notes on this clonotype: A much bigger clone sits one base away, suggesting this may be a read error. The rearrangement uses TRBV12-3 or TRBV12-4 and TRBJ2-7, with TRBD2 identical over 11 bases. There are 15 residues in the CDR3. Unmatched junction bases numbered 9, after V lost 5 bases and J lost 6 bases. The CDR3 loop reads CASSVLAGEDLEQYF. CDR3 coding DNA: TGTGCCAGCAGTGTACTAGCGGGAGAGGACCTCGAGCAGTACTTC.

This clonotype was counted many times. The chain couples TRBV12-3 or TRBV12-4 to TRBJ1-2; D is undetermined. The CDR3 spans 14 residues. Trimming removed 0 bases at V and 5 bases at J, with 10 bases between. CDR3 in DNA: TGTGCCAGCAGTTTAGCTGGTGCAGGTTATGGCTACACCTTC. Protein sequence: CASSLAGAGYGYTF.

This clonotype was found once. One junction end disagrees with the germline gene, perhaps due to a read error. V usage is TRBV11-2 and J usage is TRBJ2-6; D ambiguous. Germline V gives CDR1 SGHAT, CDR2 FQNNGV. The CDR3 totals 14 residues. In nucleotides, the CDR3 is TGTGCCGGCAGCCCCCCCTCTGGAGCCAACGTCCTGACTTTC. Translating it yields CAGSPPSGANVLTF.

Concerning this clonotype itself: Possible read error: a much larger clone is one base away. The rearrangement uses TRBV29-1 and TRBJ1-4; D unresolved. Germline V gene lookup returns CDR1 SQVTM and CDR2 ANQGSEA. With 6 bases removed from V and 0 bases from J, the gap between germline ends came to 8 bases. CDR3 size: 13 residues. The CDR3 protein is CSVCTATNEKLFF. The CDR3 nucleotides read TGCAGCGTCTGCACAGCAACTAATGAAAAACTGTTTTTT.

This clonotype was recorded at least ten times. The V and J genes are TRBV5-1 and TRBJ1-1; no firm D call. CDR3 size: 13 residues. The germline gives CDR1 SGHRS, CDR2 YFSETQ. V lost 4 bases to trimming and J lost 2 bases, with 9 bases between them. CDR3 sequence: CASSRSRNTEAFF. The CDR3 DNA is TGCGCCAGCAGCCGGTCCCGAAACACTGAAGCTTTCTTT.

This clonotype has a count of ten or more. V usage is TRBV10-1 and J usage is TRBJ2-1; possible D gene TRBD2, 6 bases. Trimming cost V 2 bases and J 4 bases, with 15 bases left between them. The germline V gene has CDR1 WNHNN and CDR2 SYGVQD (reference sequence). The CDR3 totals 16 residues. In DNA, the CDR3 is TGCGCCAGCAGTGAGAGCGGGTCGACTAAGTACAATGAGCAGTTCTTC. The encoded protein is CASSESGSTKYNEQFF.

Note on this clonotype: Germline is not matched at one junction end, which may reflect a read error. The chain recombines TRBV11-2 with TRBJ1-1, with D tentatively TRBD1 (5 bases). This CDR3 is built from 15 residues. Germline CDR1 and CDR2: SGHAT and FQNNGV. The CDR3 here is CASSLDSSLNTEASF. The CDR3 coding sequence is TGTGCCAGCAGCCTTGACAGTTCCTTGAACACTGAAGCATCCTTT. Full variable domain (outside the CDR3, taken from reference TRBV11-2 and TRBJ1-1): EAGVAQSPRYKIIEKRQSVAFWCNPISGHATLYWYQQILGQGPKLLIQFQNNGVVDDSQLPKDRFSAERLKGVDSTLKIQPAKLEDSAVYLCASSLDSSLNTEASFGQGTRLTVV.